Listed here are 16 T cell receptor beta chains from one sample, sequenced in a study of blood T cell repertoires in COVID-19. Repertoires were generated with immunoSEQ multiplex PCR, while TCRdb's copy carries only in-frame clones and drops some. Of about 68,000 clones listed, roughly 90% are singletons. The sequencing input was peripheral blood. These receptors all stem from a man younger than 40 with acute or convalescent COVID-19.

This sequence joins TRBV4-1 and TRBJ2-7; D gene uncertain. The CDR3 sequence is 14 residues long. Germline V gives CDR1 MGHRA, CDR2 YSYEKL. Trimming left V 0 bases short and J 4 bases short, with 10 bases between. The CDR3 DNA follows: TGCGCCAGCAGCCAAGATAGCTCGGTTTACGAGCAGTACTTC. Amino acid sequence: CASSQDSSVYEQYF.

The CDR3 nucleotides are TGTGCCAGCAGCCCCATTGGGGGGAGAGGGGATACGCAGTATTTT. Translation gives CASSPIGGRGDTQYF. V usage is TRBV7-3 and J usage is TRBJ2-3, with a possible D match to TRBD2 (6 bases). Trimming took off 5 bases at V and 6 bases at J, with 18 bases between the two ends. The CDR3 totals 15 residues. Germline V gene lookup returns CDR1 SGHTA and CDR2 FQGTGA.

This sequence joins TRBV7-9 and TRBJ1-3, with D possibly matching TRBD1 (5 bases). Germline CDR1 reads SEHNR; CDR2 reads FQNEAQ (reference sequence). This CDR3 comprises 18 residues. Trimming stripped 5 bases from V and 0 bases from J, with 20 bases between. CDR3 coding DNA: TGTGCCAGCAGCCAAGATTCTCTAGTAGGGGTCTCTGGAAACACCATATATTTT. Amino acid sequence: CASSQDSLVGVSGNTIYF.

The chain combines TRBV28 with TRBJ2-7; TRBD1 agrees at 7 bases. This CDR3 has 14 residues. Germline CDR1 is MDHEN and CDR2 is SYDVKM. V was clipped by 7 bases and J by 4 bases; unmatched bases: 10. CDR3 bases: TGTGCCAGCACCTTGACAGGGATTGGGTACGAGCAGTACTTC. Translated, it gives CASTLTGIGYEQYF.

This clone was observed a few times. The chain recombines TRBV27 with TRBJ1-2; weak D call: TRBD1 (6 bases). CDR1 and CDR2 from the germline V gene are MNHEY and SMNVEV (reference sequence). The CDR3 has 13 amino acids. V was clipped by 6 bases and J by 7 bases, with 15 bases between them. CDR3 DNA: TGTGCCAGCAGCTTAGGGGGGGCTGGTGGCTACACCTTC. Translated, it gives CASSLGGAGGYTF.

The chain carries TRBV5-1 and TRBJ2-7, with a tentative D call TRBD1 (5 bases). The CDR3 length is 13 residues. V was clipped by 4 bases and J by 3 bases, with 11 bases between them. CDR1 SGHRS and CDR2 YFSETQ come from the germline V gene. DNA of the CDR3: TGCGCCAGCAGCGTCACCCAGGGCTACGAGCAGTACTTC. Its translation is CASSVTQGYEQYF.

The V and J genes are TRBV6-5 and TRBJ1-3; D perhaps matches TRBD1 (6 bases). The CDR3 extends over 16 amino acids. CDR1 MNHEY and CDR2 SVGAGI come from the germline V gene. V dropped 2 bases and J dropped 2 bases, with 13 bases sitting between them. This CDR3 reads CASSYRRGQTGNTIYF. The CDR3 DNA reads as TGTGCCAGCAGTTACCGACGCGGACAGACTGGAAACACCATATATTTT.

The chain joins TRBV6-2 or TRBV6-3 to TRBJ2-5; TRBD1 is a possible D gene (8 bases). The CDR3 consists of 17 residues. CDR1 is MNHEY, CDR2 SVGEGT, per germline. The V end lost 2 bases, the J end lost 3 bases, and 19 bases lay between the germline ends. The CDR3 sequence is CASSYNGRQGREETQYF. The DNA for the CDR3 is TGTGCCAGCAGTTACAACGGCCGACAGGGGAGGGAAGAGACCCAGTACTTC.

This clone appeared once. V usage is TRBV7-3 and J usage is TRBJ2-7, with 8 bases matching TRBD1. Germline V lookup: CDR1 SGHTA, CDR2 FQGTGA. CDR3 size: 14 residues. J was trimmed by 3 bases and V by 5 bases; bases with no gene match: 6. Here the CDR3 DNA reads TGTGCCAGCAGCCTCGGACAGGGAGGCTACGAGCAGTACTTC. It translates to CASSLGQGGYEQYF.

V is TRBV7-2 and J is TRBJ1-2; no definite D call. This CDR3 is 13 amino acids long. Germline V gives CDR1 SGHTA, CDR2 FQGNSA. V was trimmed by 5 bases and J by 4 bases, leaving 11 bases between them. The CDR3 DNA reads TGTGCCAGCAGCCCGAAAGGAGGCTATGGCTACACCTTC. Translating gives CASSPKGGYGYTF.

The J gene is TRBJ1-6, the V gene TRBV28; possible D gene TRBD1, 5 bases. CDR1 and CDR2 (germline): MDHEN, SYDVKM. V dropped 5 bases and J dropped 4 bases, with 15 bases sitting between them. CDR3 length: 16 residues. CDR3 bases: TGTGCCAGCAGTCGCTACTCGGGGGGATATAATTCACCCCTCCACTTT. It encodes CASSRYSGGYNSPLHF.

The J gene is TRBJ2-1, the V gene TRBV14, with D possibly matching TRBD1 (5 bases). CDR3 length equals 12 residues. The V end was cut by 3 bases, the J end by 8 bases, with 8 bases between. Germline CDR1 and CDR2: SGHDN and FVKESK. CDR3 nucleotide sequence: TGTGCCAGCAGCCACCAGGGCTATGAGCAGTTCTTC. This translates into CASSHQGYEQFF. Combining the CDR3 with reference TRBV14 and TRBJ2-1 gives the whole variable domain EAGVTQFPSHSVIEKGQTVTLRCDPISGHDNLYWYRRVMGKEIKFLLHFVKESKQDESGMPNNRFLAERTGGTYSTLKVQPAELEDSGVYFCASSHQGYEQFFGPGTRLTVL.

The rearrangement uses TRBV9 and TRBJ2-1; the match to TRBD2 covers 10 bases. Per germline, CDR1 SGDLS and CDR2 YYNGEE. The V segment lost 0 bases and the J segment 8 bases; nucleotides outside the gene matches: 8. CDR3 length: 16 amino acids. CDR3 amino acids: CASSVEASGRFDEQFF. The DNA of the CDR3 is TGTGCCAGCAGCGTAGAGGCTAGCGGGAGATTTGATGAGCAGTTCTTC.

The chain uses TRBV7-2 and TRBJ2-3; D gene ambiguous. The V end was cut by 2 bases, the J end by 3 bases, with 9 bases between. The germline CDR1 and CDR2 sequences are SGHTA and FQGNSA. The CDR3 spans 14 residues. CDR3 nucleotides: TGTGCCAGCAGCTTATCCACGGGTACAGATACGCAGTATTTT. It translates to CASSLSTGTDTQYF.

This chain connects TRBV28 to TRBJ2-7; maybe TRBD2 (6 bases). V dropped 7 bases and J dropped 1 base, with 14 bases sitting between them. CDR1 MDHEN and CDR2 SYDVKM come from the germline V gene. The CDR3 has 14 residues. CDR3 loop: CASTRGGGSYEQYF. In nucleotides, the CDR3 is TGTGCCAGCACCCGGGGAGGCGGGTCCTACGAGCAGTACTTC.

J is TRBJ2-1 and V is TRBV6-4; a possible D gene is TRBD2 (6 bases). CDR1 is MRHNA and CDR2 is SNTAGT in the germline V gene. This CDR3 contains 13 residues. V gave up 4 bases and J gave up 9 bases, with 13 bases separating them. The CDR3 DNA sequence: TGTGCCAGCAGTGGACTAGATCGGGGTGAGCAGTTCTTC. Translated, it gives CASSGLDRGEQFF.